The present T cell receptor (beta chain) was sequenced within a study of T cells in localized non-small cell lung cancer (TCRdb year 2020). A note on the overall study: The study analyzed T cell repertoires of about 230 early-stage NSCLC patients, comparing tumors and uninvolved tumor-adjacent lungs. The cohort comprised approximately 240 treatment-naïve NSCLC patients with resected, localized lung tumors. A mean age of roughly 64 years was recorded for the NSCLC patients, of whom around 140 were male and 90 to 110 were female. Overall study outcomes, separate from this receptor: A median of 57 of the top 100 tumor clones turned up in the paired uninvolved adjacent lung, and about 28 of those clones also ranked among the top 100 of that same adjacent lung. Since the design was exploratory, TCR variables were selected using unadjusted p-values with no false-discovery rate correction. Uninvolved tumor-adjacent lung showed the highest T cell clonality, higher than tumor, which suggests more focused antigenic responses in the uninvolved tumor-adjacent lung. Longer overall survival was associated with higher T cell density in blood, whereas shorter survival was associated with higher clonality in adjacent lung. Because multi-region tumor sequencing was not performed, intratumor heterogeneity could not be ruled out.

TCR beta CDR3 regions were sequenced from DNA using the immunoSEQ Assay. Per the source publication's procedure: To compute T cell density, TCR beta template counts were normalized to usable DNA, which was estimated by amplifying housekeeping genes. Richness was estimated with the preseqR package, extrapolating to 400,000 templates for PBMC samples and 120,000 templates for tissue samples. Clonality was taken to be one minus Pielou's evenness. To identify tissue-enriched TCRs, differential abundance testing was run on productive amino-acid clonotypes with a minimum total count of 5 and an alpha of 0.1. The Jaccard Index and the Morisita Overlap Index were used to measure how much the repertoires overlapped between compartments. TCR beta CDR3s were clustered by GLIPH together with public tetramer-defined viral CDR3s, and at least three viral sequences plus V-gene enrichment were required for viral motifs. What TCRdb holds here is the immuneACCESS table cut down to in-frame rearrangements. Part of the clones is not present; checked against another copy, under half of the missing clones reflect an unresolved V gene, and the others are unexplained. The D gene and trimming were derived from the DNA, and the V and J assignments and clone size from that table. For this sample the table gives 25,000 to 30,000 clones, of which 85% to 90% were detected only once. The ten largest clonotypes hold around 13% of the sample.

A note on this clone: The antigen this receptor binds is unknown. Base qualities are not at hand, and no much larger clone is one base apart.

At diagnosis, peripheral blood, uninvolved tumor-adjacent lung and tumor were collected and were preserved as a mix of fresh-frozen and FFPE material. Blood samples were analyzed as peripheral blood mononuclear cells for TCR repertoire profiling. V and J lose 6 bases and 0 bases, and a span of 18 bases separates them. From the germline V gene, CDR1 is MRHNA and CDR2 is SNTAGT. The cysteine opens and the phenylalanine closes a CDR3 of 17 amino acids. The read is trimmed to its CDR3 DNA, 51 bases read in frame from base 1. Here the sequenced sample was peripheral blood, taken before any cancer treatment. The chain links TRBV6-4 with TRBJ2-1, with the D gene uncertain. The TCR comes from a female donor of 60 years or more with stage III squamous cell lung carcinoma. The DNA sequence is as follows: TGTGCCAGCAGACGAATGCGCGGTGTGCGCTCCTACAATGAGCAGTTCTTC. Its translation is CASRRMRGVRSYNEQFF.